The clone carrying this T cell receptor beta chain was detected a few times. Its matching antigen is unknown. The data were obtained in a study of early T cells in non-severe SARS-CoV-2 infection. Whole-study context: Unpaired chains resulted from sequencing bulk RNA of unsorted whole blood. General study points: VDJdb-based matching was biased toward anti-spike CD8 responses and missed private and CD4 specificities.

Molecules of cDNA were individually given unique molecular identifiers that were attached to them. One entry per CDR3 protein results from TCRdb running MiXCR on the 5' RACE reads. The sample has about 77,000 distinct CDR3 sequences, roughly a sixth seen once. V lost 6 bases and J lost 2, with 11 bases in between. This CDR3 comprises 14 residues. This chain connects TRBV12-3 or TRBV12-4 to TRBJ2-4; maybe TRBD1 (5 bases). The specimen sequenced was whole blood. The clonotype originates from an adult who was a healthcare worker with PCR-confirmed SARS-CoV-2 infection or an uninfected control (not recorded which). The CDR3 protein is CASSLTETKNIQYF. As DNA, the CDR3 is TGTGCCAGCAGCCTGACAGAGACCAAAAACATTCAGTACTTC.